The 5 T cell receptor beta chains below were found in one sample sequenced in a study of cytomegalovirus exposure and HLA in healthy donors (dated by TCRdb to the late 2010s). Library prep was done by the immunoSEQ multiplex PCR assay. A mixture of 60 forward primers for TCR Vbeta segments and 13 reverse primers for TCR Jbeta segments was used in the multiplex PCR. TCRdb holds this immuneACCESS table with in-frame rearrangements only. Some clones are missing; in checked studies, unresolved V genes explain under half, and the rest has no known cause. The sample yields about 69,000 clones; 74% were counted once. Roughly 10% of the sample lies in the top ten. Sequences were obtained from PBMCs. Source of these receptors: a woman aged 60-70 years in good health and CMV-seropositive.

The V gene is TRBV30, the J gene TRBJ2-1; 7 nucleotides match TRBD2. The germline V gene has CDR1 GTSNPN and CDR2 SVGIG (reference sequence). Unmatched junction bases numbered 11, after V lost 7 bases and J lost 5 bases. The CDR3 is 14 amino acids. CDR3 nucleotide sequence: TGTGCCTCCCGGGAGGCTTGGAAAGACAATGAGCAGTTCTTC. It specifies CASREAWKDNEQFF.

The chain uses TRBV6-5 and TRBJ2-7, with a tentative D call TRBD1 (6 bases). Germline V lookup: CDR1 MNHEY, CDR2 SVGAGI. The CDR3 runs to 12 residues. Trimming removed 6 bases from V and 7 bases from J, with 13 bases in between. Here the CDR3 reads CASSLMQGEQYF. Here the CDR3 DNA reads TGTGCCAGCAGCCTAATGCAGGGGGAGCAGTACTTC.

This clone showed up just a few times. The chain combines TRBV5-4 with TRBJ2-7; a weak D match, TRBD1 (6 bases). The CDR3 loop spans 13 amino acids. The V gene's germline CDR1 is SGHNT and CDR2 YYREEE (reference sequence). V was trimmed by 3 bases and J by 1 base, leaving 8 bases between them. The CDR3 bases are TGTGCCAGCAGCTCCGACAGGTCCTACGAGCAGTACTTC. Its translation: CASSSDRSYEQYF.

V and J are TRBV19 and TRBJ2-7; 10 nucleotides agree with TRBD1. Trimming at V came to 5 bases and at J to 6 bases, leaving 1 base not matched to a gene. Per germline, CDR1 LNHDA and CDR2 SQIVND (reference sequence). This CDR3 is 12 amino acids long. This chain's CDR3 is CASSGDRGEQYF. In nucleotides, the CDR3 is TGTGCCAGTAGTGGGGACAGGGGCGAGCAGTACTTC.

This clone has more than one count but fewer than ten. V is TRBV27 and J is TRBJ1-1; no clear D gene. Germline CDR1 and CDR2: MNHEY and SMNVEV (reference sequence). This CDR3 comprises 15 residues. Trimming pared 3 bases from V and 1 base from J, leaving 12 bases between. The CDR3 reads CASSLEHISNTEAFF. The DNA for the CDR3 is TGTGCCAGCAGTTTGGAGCATATTTCGAACACTGAAGCTTTCTTT.